This T cell receptor (beta chain) was sequenced in a study of shared clonotypes between healthy human individuals. Findings and caveats of the study: Non-shared clonotypes had lower generation probabilities than clonotypes shared by all four sorted-subset donors.

Looked up from germline, CDR1 is SGHAT and CDR2 is FQNNGV. The CDR3 totals 13 residues. V lost 3 bases, J lost 6 bases, and 11 bases lay in between. CD45RO-negative cells were positively selected for CCR7, leaving out terminally differentiated effector memory CD45RA+ cells. Only a few counts were recorded for this clone. Its antigen remains unidentified. TCRdb's table, derived via immunoSEQ multiplex PCR, lists solely in-frame clones and lacks some. The sample holds approximately 2,000,000 clones, about 94% seen once. Sequencing was done on a sample of naive CD8+ T cells from PBMCs. The TCR sequence derives from a man aged 18-30 years in good health. Some clones in this sample may be carry-over from other donors' samples. The chain uses TRBV11-2 and TRBJ1-1, with D possibly matching TRBD1 (5 bases). DNA of the CDR3: TGTGCCAGCAGCTTGGGACCTTGGGCTGAAGCTTTCTTT. Encoded protein: CASSLGPWAEAFF. The complete variable domain, with remaining parts taken from reference TRBV11-2 and TRBJ1-1, reads EAGVAQSPRYKIIEKRQSVAFWCNPISGHATLYWYQQILGQGPKLLIQFQNNGVVDDSQLPKDRFSAERLKGVDSTLKIQPAKLEDSAVYLCASSLGPWAEAFFGQGTRLTVV.